The TCR beta chain described here comes from a study of HIV-infected patients and healthy controls. All unsorted peripheral T cells were captured because whole blood was used without fractionation. This clonotype was observed many times. As yet, its antigen is unknown. The CDR3 has 15 amino acids. Germline values: CDR1 SEHNR, CDR2 FQNEAQ (reference sequence). V dropped 5 bases and J dropped 4; count of bases not matched to a gene: 5. Approximately 510 ng RNA was reverse transcribed with alpha and beta constant-region primers. Alpha and beta chain libraries were made separately by chain-specific third strand synthesis with multiplexing indices. Second strand synthesis was primed from the SP2 site. MiXCR, run by TCRdb on the 5' RACE reads, gives a single entry per CDR3 protein. In the table there are about 7,800 distinct CDR3 sequences, approximately 6.1% of which are singletons. Whole-study results and caveats: Eight alpha and eight beta V genes differed significantly in mean usage between HIV-infected patients and controls. HIV-associated CDR3 frequencies dropped significantly during therapy; CMV-associated ones, mostly rising, changed nonsignificantly. Healthy control repertoires had roughly threefold more distinct CDR3s than untreated HIV+ repertoires, and higher Shannon diversity.

This sequence was found in an adult with HIV infection. The chain has TRBV7-9 and TRBJ2-3; TRBD1 matches 11 bases. The source material was blood, sampled before antiretroviral therapy. The DNA of the CDR3 is TGTGCCAGCAGCACGGGACAGGGGGACGCAGATACGCAGTATTTT. It codes for CASSTGQGDADTQYF. Full variable domain (remainder filled in from reference TRBV7-9 and TRBJ2-3): DTGVSQNPRHKITKRGQNVTFRCDPISEHNRLYWYRQTLGQGPEFLTYFQNEAQLEKSRLLSDRFSAERPKGSFSTLEIQRTEQGDSAMYLCASSTGQGDADTQYFGPGTRLTVL.